This record looks at one T cell receptor (beta chain) sequence and its context. Its cognate antigen is unknown. CDR1 MNHEY and CDR2 SMNVEV come from the germline V gene (reference sequence). This CDR3 is built from 18 residues. V lost 5 bases and J lost 6; bases outside the gene matches: 20. TCRdb's copy holds only in-frame clones and misses some; the assay was immunoSEQ multiplex PCR. The sample holds approximately 68,000 clones, 80% to 90% seen once. The data were taken from a study of OX40 agonist ivuxolimab in advanced cancers. In the study overall: Across the patients, intravenous ivuxolimab was delivered every 2 weeks at 0.01 to 10 mg/kg. It was permissible to have had prior anti-PD-1, anti-PD-L1 or anti-CTLA-4 therapy, and about 40% had some.

Study results and caveats: CD8+ T cells (on average) carried more expanded clones than CD4+ T cells. Some nonresponders additionally presented with little normalized T-cell clonal expansion.

The chain carries TRBV27 and TRBJ2-7, with TRBD2 matching over 9 bases. The sample here was CD4+ or CD8+ T cells sorted from blood, taken in a trial of the OX40 agonist ivuxolimab. The clonotype was recovered from an adult with an advanced solid tumor such as melanoma, head and neck, liver or kidney cancer. The CDR3 nucleotides are TGTGCCAGCAGTCCGCTTAAGGGGGCTAGCGGGATATCGACCGAGCAGTACTTC. Amino acids: CASSPLKGASGISTEQYF.